The T cell receptor (beta chain) described here comes from a study of blood T cell repertoires in COVID-19. For the study at large: Sources were T cells, B-cell-depleted T cells, or PBMCs; the material itself was cDNA or gDNA.

With V trimmed by 8 bases and J by 5 bases, 7 bases remained unmatched. Germline V gives CDR1 MDHEN, CDR2 SYDVKM. The CDR3 consists of 14 residues. Data came from immunoSEQ multiplex PCR; TCRdb stores just in-frame clones and leaves some out. Counted here are 95,000 to 100,000 clones, around 90% occurring once; the ten biggest clones make up around a sixth. This TCR was sampled from a man aged 50 to 59 with acute or convalescent COVID-19. Sequencing was done on a sample of peripheral blood. V and J are TRBV28 and TRBJ1-5, with 9 bases identical to TRBD1. In nucleotides, the CDR3 is TGTGCCAGCGGGGACCGACAGGGGGATCAGCCCCAGCATTTT. Translated: CASGDRQGDQPQHF. Full variable domain (outside the CDR3, taken from reference TRBV28 and TRBJ1-5): DVKVTQSSRYLVKRTGEKVFLECVQDMDHENMFWYRQDPGLGLRLIYFSYDVKMKEKGDIPEGYSVSREKKERFSLILESASTNQTSMYLCASGDRQGDQPQHFGDGTRLSIL.